The rows below give T cell receptor beta chains drawn from one sample of a study of cytomegalovirus exposure and HLA in healthy donors. Method: immunoSEQ multiplex PCR; TCRdb's copy keeps in-frame clones and lacks some. The repertoire holds tens of thousands of clones, with approximately 79% as singletons. The sequencing sample was made of PBMCs. Every receptor here comes from a man aged 30 to 45 in good health and CMV-seronegative. Each CDR3 is given with its conserved first and last residue. The order of the fields is J gene, clone size, D gene, V gene, CDR3 protein, CDR3 DNA. D genes are given only for firm matches. The size field is filled for only some rows; it gives once, few, many or a size class.

j_gene: TRBJ1-2; abundance: NA; d_gene: NA; v_gene: TRBV25-1; CDR3aa: CASNRDKDGYTF; CDR3nt: TGTGCCAGCAATAGGGACAAGGATGGCTACACCTTC
j_gene: TRBJ1-4; abundance: NA; d_gene: NA; v_gene: TRBV7-9; CDR3aa: CASSSGSGTNEKLFF; CDR3nt: TGTGCCAGCAGCTCCGGGTCTGGAACTAATGAAAAACTGTTTTTT
j_gene: TRBJ1-2; abundance: NA; d_gene: NA; v_gene: TRBV7-2; CDR3aa: CASSFASRGNYGYTF; CDR3nt: TGTGCCAGCAGCTTCGCGAGCAGGGGTAACTATGGCTACACCTTC
j_gene: TRBJ2-3; abundance: NA; d_gene: NA; v_gene: TRBV28; CDR3aa: CASSSYRVGADTQYF; CDR3nt: TGTGCCAGCAGTTCATACAGGGTGGGGGCGGATACGCAGTATTTT
j_gene: TRBJ1-3; abundance: few; d_gene: NA; v_gene: TRBV6-5; CDR3aa: CASKTWNGNTIYF; CDR3nt: TGTGCCAGCAAGACTTGGAACGGAAACACCATATATTTT
j_gene: TRBJ2-7; abundance: NA; d_gene: NA; v_gene: TRBV12-5; CDR3aa: CASGTSPEISYEQYF; CDR3nt: TGTGCTAGTGGTACCTCTCCCGAGATTTCCTACGAGCAGTACTTC
j_gene: TRBJ1-1; abundance: few; d_gene: NA; v_gene: TRBV13; CDR3aa: CASRFSDTEAFF; CDR3nt: TGTGCCAGCCGCTTCTCGGACACTGAAGCTTTCTTT
j_gene: TRBJ2-1; abundance: NA; d_gene: TRBD2; v_gene: TRBV5-1; CDR3aa: CASSLGGTSGGNEQFF; CDR3nt: TGCGCCAGCAGCTTGGGTGGGACTAGCGGGGGCAATGAGCAGTTCTTC
j_gene: TRBJ1-1; abundance: NA; d_gene: NA; v_gene: TRBV5-1; CDR3aa: CASSSGTDSTEAFF; CDR3nt: TGCGCCAGCAGCTCGGGAACGGACAGCACTGAAGCTTTCTTT
j_gene: TRBJ1-5; abundance: few; d_gene: TRBD1; v_gene: TRBV5-6; CDR3aa: CASSSTGENNQPQHF; CDR3nt: TGTGCCAGCAGCTCCACAGGGGAAAACAATCAGCCCCAGCATTTT
j_gene: TRBJ2-6; abundance: NA; d_gene: TRBD1; v_gene: TRBV5-1; CDR3aa: CASSLSRDSTGANVLTF; CDR3nt: TGCGCCAGCAGTTTATCCCGGGACAGTACCGGGGCCAACGTCCTGACTTTC
j_gene: TRBJ1-4; abundance: NA; d_gene: NA; v_gene: TRBV18; CDR3aa: CASSPTRGGNEKLFF; CDR3nt: TGTGCCAGCTCACCGACCAGAGGGGGTAATGAAAAACTGTTTTTT
j_gene: TRBJ1-4; abundance: NA; d_gene: NA; v_gene: TRBV7-9; CDR3aa: CASRPKGDELFF; CDR3nt: TGTGCCAGCAGGCCTAAGGGAGATGAACTGTTTTTT
j_gene: TRBJ1-1; abundance: NA; d_gene: NA; v_gene: TRBV19; CDR3aa: CASRHNGGGSRAFF; CDR3nt: TGTGCCAGTAGGCATAACGGGGGGGGCTCGCGAGCTTTCTTT
j_gene: TRBJ2-5; abundance: NA; d_gene: NA; v_gene: TRBV29-1; CDR3aa: CSVELSGETQYF; CDR3nt: TGCAGCGTTGAGTTGAGCGGAGAGACCCAGTACTTC
j_gene: TRBJ2-6; abundance: once; d_gene: TRBD1; v_gene: TRBV28; CDR3aa: CASSTGTGHLSGANVLTF; CDR3nt: TGTGCCAGCAGTACTGGGACAGGCCACCTCTCTGGGGCCAACGTCCTGACTTTC
j_gene: TRBJ1-5; abundance: NA; d_gene: TRBD1; v_gene: TRBV5-1; CDR3aa: CASSLAPGQGGNQPQHF; CDR3nt: TGCGCCAGCAGCTTGGCCCCGGGACAGGGTGGCAATCAGCCCCAGCATTTT
j_gene: TRBJ1-1; abundance: NA; d_gene: TRBD1; v_gene: TRBV2; CDR3aa: CASSAPKGQGEAFF; CDR3nt: TGTGCCAGCAGTGCACCCAAGGGACAGGGAGAAGCTTTCTTT
j_gene: TRBJ2-7; abundance: NA; d_gene: TRBD1; v_gene: TRBV6-6; CDR3aa: CASSILTGTGAPEQYF; CDR3nt: TGTGCCAGCAGTATCTTAACCGGGACAGGGGCCCCAGAGCAGTACTTC
j_gene: TRBJ1-6; abundance: NA; d_gene: NA; v_gene: TRBV30; CDR3aa: CAWSDTGNSPLHF; CDR3nt: TGTGCCTGGAGTGATACAGGGAATTCACCCCTCCACTTT
j_gene: TRBJ2-2; abundance: NA; d_gene: NA; v_gene: TRBV25-1; CDR3aa: CASSERVAGELFF; CDR3nt: TGTGCCAGCAGTGAGAGGGTGGCCGGGGAGCTGTTTTTT
j_gene: TRBJ2-7; abundance: NA; d_gene: NA; v_gene: TRBV10-3; CDR3aa: CAILRQAEQYF; CDR3nt: TGTGCCATCCTTCGACAAGCCGAGCAGTACTTC
j_gene: TRBJ2-2; abundance: NA; d_gene: NA; v_gene: TRBV7-6; CDR3aa: CASSRSDNHAAELFF; CDR3nt: TGTGCCAGCAGTCGATCGGACAACCACGCGGCGGAACTGTTTTTT
j_gene: TRBJ2-7; abundance: NA; d_gene: TRBD1; v_gene: TRBV10-2; CDR3aa: CASSGGQVTYEQYF; CDR3nt: TGCGCCAGCAGTGGGGGACAGGTGACCTACGAGCAGTACTTC
j_gene: TRBJ2-7; abundance: NA; d_gene: NA; v_gene: TRBV5-8; CDR3aa: CASSRRGGHYEQYF; CDR3nt: TGTGCCAGCAGCCGGAGGGGGGGACATTACGAGCAGTACTTC
j_gene: TRBJ1-4; abundance: NA; d_gene: NA; v_gene: TRBV7-9; CDR3aa: CASSLVQVPNLNEKLFF; CDR3nt: TGTGCCAGCAGCTTAGTGCAGGTCCCCAACCTTAATGAAAAACTGTTTTTT
j_gene: TRBJ2-1; abundance: NA; d_gene: TRBD2; v_gene: TRBV6-1; CDR3aa: CAGHSGRTPNEQFF; CDR3nt: TGTGCCGGACATAGCGGGCGGACCCCTAATGAGCAGTTCTTC
j_gene: TRBJ1-5; abundance: NA; d_gene: TRBD1; v_gene: TRBV5-8; CDR3aa: CASSLGTGVNQPQHF; CDR3nt: TGTGCCAGCAGCTTGGGGACAGGGGTTAATCAGCCCCAGCATTTT
j_gene: TRBJ1-4; abundance: NA; d_gene: TRBD1; v_gene: TRBV19; CDR3aa: CASSIPGQGINEKLFF; CDR3nt: TGTGCCAGTAGTATACCGGGACAGGGCATCAATGAAAAACTGTTTTTT
j_gene: TRBJ1-1; abundance: NA; d_gene: NA; v_gene: TRBV5-5; CDR3aa: CASSLGGAAMNTEAFF; CDR3nt: TGTGCCAGCAGCTTAGGAGGGGCGGCAATGAACACTGAAGCTTTCTTT
j_gene: TRBJ1-4; abundance: NA; d_gene: TRBD1; v_gene: TRBV5-1; CDR3aa: CASSLAQGRTNEKLFF; CDR3nt: TGCGCCAGCAGCTTAGCACAGGGGAGGACTAATGAAAAACTGTTTTTT
j_gene: TRBJ2-5; abundance: NA; d_gene: NA; v_gene: TRBV6-1; CDR3aa: CASSNPDSQETQYF; CDR3nt: TGTGCCAGCAGTAACCCGGACAGCCAAGAGACCCAGTACTTC
j_gene: TRBJ2-1; abundance: once; d_gene: TRBD1; v_gene: TRBV2; CDR3aa: CASRRTGNNEQFF; CDR3nt: TGTGCCAGCAGAAGGACAGGGAACAATGAGCAGTTCTTC
j_gene: TRBJ1-2; abundance: NA; d_gene: NA; v_gene: TRBV19; CDR3aa: CASSIGGAAYGYTF; CDR3nt: TGTGCCAGTAGTATAGGCGGGGCGGCCTATGGCTACACCTTC
j_gene: TRBJ1-1; abundance: NA; d_gene: NA; v_gene: TRBV2; CDR3aa: CASSEAGWRIGTEAFF; CDR3nt: TGTGCCAGCAGTGAAGCAGGGTGGAGGATAGGCACTGAAGCTTTCTTT
j_gene: TRBJ2-5; abundance: NA; d_gene: NA; v_gene: TRBV7-8; CDR3aa: CASSSRSMLAMETQYF; CDR3nt: TGTGCCAGCAGCTCCCGTTCTATGCTAGCGATGGAGACCCAGTACTTC
j_gene: TRBJ2-7; abundance: NA; d_gene: NA; v_gene: TRBV9; CDR3aa: CASSVGASYEQYF; CDR3nt: TGTGCCAGCAGCGTGGGGGCCTCCTACGAGCAGTACTTC
j_gene: TRBJ1-1; abundance: NA; d_gene: NA; v_gene: TRBV6-6; CDR3aa: CASSLTRDTEAFF; CDR3nt: TGTGCCAGCAGTCTCACTCGAGACACTGAAGCTTTCTTT
j_gene: TRBJ2-1; abundance: NA; d_gene: TRBD1; v_gene: TRBV6-6; CDR3aa: CASSLPGQGGNEQFF; CDR3nt: TGTGCCAGCAGTCTCCCGGGACAGGGGGGGAATGAGCAGTTCTTC
j_gene: TRBJ2-1; abundance: medium-sized; d_gene: NA; v_gene: TRBV6-5; CDR3aa: CASSTIGHFNEQFF; CDR3nt: TGTGCCAGCAGTACAATCGGACACTTCAATGAGCAGTTCTTC
j_gene: TRBJ1-6; abundance: few; d_gene: TRBD1; v_gene: TRBV9; CDR3aa: CASSNQGVGNSPLHF; CDR3nt: TGTGCCAGCAGCAACCAGGGGGTCGGTAATTCACCCCTCCACTTT
j_gene: TRBJ2-6; abundance: NA; d_gene: TRBD1; v_gene: TRBV6-1; CDR3aa: CASSDPGQGWSGANVLTF; CDR3nt: TGTGCCAGCAGTGACCCGGGACAGGGATGGTCTGGGGCCAACGTCCTGACTTTC
j_gene: TRBJ1-1; abundance: NA; d_gene: NA; v_gene: TRBV7-3; CDR3aa: CASSQHRNTEAFF; CDR3nt: TGTGCCAGCAGTCAGCACAGGAACACTGAAGCTTTCTTT
j_gene: TRBJ2-3; abundance: NA; d_gene: TRBD2; v_gene: TRBV6-1; CDR3aa: CASSELAGSTDTQYF; CDR3nt: TGTGCCAGCAGTGAACTAGCGGGGAGCACAGATACGCAGTATTTT
j_gene: TRBJ1-3; abundance: NA; d_gene: NA; v_gene: TRBV10-2; CDR3aa: CASSTGSSGNTIYF; CDR3nt: TGCGCCAGCAGTACAGGGAGCTCTGGAAACACCATATATTTT